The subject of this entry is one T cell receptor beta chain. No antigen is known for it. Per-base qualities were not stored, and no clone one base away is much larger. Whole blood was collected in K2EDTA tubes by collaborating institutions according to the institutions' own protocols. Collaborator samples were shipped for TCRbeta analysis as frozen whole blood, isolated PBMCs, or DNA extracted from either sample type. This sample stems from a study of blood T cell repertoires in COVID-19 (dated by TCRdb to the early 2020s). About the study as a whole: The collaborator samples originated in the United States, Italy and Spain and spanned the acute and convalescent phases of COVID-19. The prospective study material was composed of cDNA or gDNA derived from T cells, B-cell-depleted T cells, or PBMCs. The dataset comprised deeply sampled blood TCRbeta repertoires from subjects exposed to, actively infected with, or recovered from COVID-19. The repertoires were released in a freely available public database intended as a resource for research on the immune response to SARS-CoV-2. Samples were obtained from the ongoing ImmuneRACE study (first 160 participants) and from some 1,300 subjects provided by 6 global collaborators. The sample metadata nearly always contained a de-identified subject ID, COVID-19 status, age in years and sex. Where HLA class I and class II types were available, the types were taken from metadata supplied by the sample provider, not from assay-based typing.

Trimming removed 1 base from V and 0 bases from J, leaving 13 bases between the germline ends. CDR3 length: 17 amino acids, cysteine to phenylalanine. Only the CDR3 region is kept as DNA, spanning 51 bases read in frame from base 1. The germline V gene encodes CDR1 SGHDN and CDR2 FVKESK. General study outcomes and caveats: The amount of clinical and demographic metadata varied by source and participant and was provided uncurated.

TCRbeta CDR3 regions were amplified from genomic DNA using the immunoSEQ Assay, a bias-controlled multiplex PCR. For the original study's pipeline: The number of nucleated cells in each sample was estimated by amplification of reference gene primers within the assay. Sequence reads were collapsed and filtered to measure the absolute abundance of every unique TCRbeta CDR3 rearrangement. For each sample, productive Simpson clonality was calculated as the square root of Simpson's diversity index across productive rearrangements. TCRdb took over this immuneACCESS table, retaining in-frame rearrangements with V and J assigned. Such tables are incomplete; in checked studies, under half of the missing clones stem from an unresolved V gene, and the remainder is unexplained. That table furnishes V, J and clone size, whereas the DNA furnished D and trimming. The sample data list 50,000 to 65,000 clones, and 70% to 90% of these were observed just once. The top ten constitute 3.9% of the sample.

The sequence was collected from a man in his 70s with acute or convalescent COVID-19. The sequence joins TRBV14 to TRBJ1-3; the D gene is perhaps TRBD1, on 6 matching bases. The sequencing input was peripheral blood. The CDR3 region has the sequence CASSQVWDMNSGNTIYF. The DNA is TGTGCCAGCAGCCAAGTTTGGGACATGAACTCTGGAAACACCATATATTTT.